The 21 T cell receptor beta chains presented below share a single source sample, sequenced in a study of T cells in Graves' hyperthyroidism and ophthalmopathy. Researchers amplified the TCR beta CDR3 regions from RNA transcripts. When the TCR CDR3 underwent first-round RT-PCR, the HTBI primer set was used. TCRdb re-analysed the multiplex PCR reads in MiXCR, keeping a single row per CDR3 protein. This table has around 690,000 distinct CDR3 sequences, roughly 17% appearing once. Sequencing input: blood. The receptors derive from a man aged 45 to 65 with Graves' hyperthyroidism.

This clonotype occurred a few times. V usage is TRBV11-3 and J usage is TRBJ2-7; TRBD1 agrees at 9 bases. Germline V gives CDR1 SGHNT, CDR2 YENEEA. Unmatched junction bases numbered 7, after V lost 4 bases and J lost 6 bases. This CDR3 contains 14 residues. The CDR3 DNA follows: TGTGCCAGCAGCTCCCGACAGGGGGGGGCCGAGCAGTACTTC. Translation gives CASSSRQGGAEQYF.

This clonotype occurred a few times. This chain links TRBV4-1 with TRBJ2-7; D gene ambiguous. Germline CDR1 MGHRA, CDR2 YSYEKL. This CDR3 is built from 14 residues. V lost 0 bases and J 0 bases, leaving 6 bases between the germline ends. The CDR3 DNA sequence: TGCGCCAGCAGCCAAGATCCCCACTCCTACGAGCAGTACTTC. This encodes CASSQDPHSYEQYF.

This clonotype has ten or more counts. The chain links TRBV12-3 or TRBV12-4 to TRBJ2-1, with TRBD2 matching over 10 bases. The CDR3 loop spans 16 amino acids. V trimming: 7 bases; J trimming: 5 bases; junction bases outside the gene matches: 11. CDR3: CASTNPKREGHNEQFF. In DNA, the CDR3 is TGTGCCAGCACTAATCCAAAGCGGGAGGGTCACAATGAGCAGTTCTTC.

This clonotype was seen only a few times. The V and J genes are TRBV6-1 and TRBJ2-5; 10 bases align to TRBD2. This CDR3 is 14 amino acids long. Germline V lookup: CDR1 MNHNS, CDR2 SASEGT. V was pared by 7 bases and J by 4 bases, with 6 bases of the junction left unmatched. In DNA form, the CDR3 reads TGTGCCAGCACCCGCAGCGGGAGGGGAGAGACCCAGTACTTC. Amino acids: CASTRSGRGETQYF.

This rearrangement joins TRBV6-1 to TRBJ2-3, with D tentatively TRBD1 (6 bases). CDR3 size: 15 residues. V lost 1 base to trimming and J lost 0 bases, with 8 bases between them. CDR1 is MNHNS, CDR2 SASEGT, per germline. CDR3 protein: CASSEGTVSTDTQYF. Written as DNA, the CDR3 is TGTGCCAGCAGTGAAGGGACAGTTAGCACAGATACGCAGTATTTT.

Many counts were recorded for this clonotype. The V and J genes are TRBV28 and TRBJ2-1; D ambiguous. Trimming removed 5 bases from V and 0 bases from J, with 14 bases in between. This CDR3 region has 16 residues. Per germline, CDR1 MDHEN and CDR2 SYDVKM. The CDR3 DNA reads as TGTGCCAGCAGTATAATAGGCCCAAGCTCCTACAATGAGCAGTTCTTC. As protein: CASSIIGPSSYNEQFF.

This clonotype was picked up a small number of times. The chain uses TRBV6-6 and TRBJ2-7; D is undetermined. Trimming took off 2 bases at V and 5 bases at J, with 10 bases between the two ends. Germline V CDR1 and CDR2: MNHNY, SVGAGI (reference sequence). CDR3 length: 13 residues. Here the CDR3 DNA reads TGTGCCAGCAGTTACGAAGGGTACAACGAGCAGTACTTC. It is translated as CASSYEGYNEQYF.

This clonotype has only a few counts. The V and J genes are TRBV13 and TRBJ2-5, with D unresolved. The ends were cut back, 0 bases at V and 4 bases at J, with 12 bases in the middle. Germline V gene data show CDR1 as PRHDT and CDR2 as FYEKMQ (reference sequence). The CDR3 consists of 15 residues. The CDR3 DNA reads TGTGCCAGCAGCTTAGGCCTGAGCAGAGGAGAGACCCAGTACTTC. It specifies CASSLGLSRGETQYF.

This clonotype was counted ten times or more. The rearrangement joins TRBV6-1 to TRBJ1-1; no reliable D call. Per the germline V gene, CDR1 is MNHNS and CDR2 is SASEGT. V lost 5 bases to trimming and J lost 4 bases, with 14 bases between them. This CDR3 comprises 14 residues. In DNA form, the CDR3 reads TGTGCCAGCAGTTTAAATGGGGTTACCACTGAAGCTTTCTTT. This encodes CASSLNGVTTEAFF.

This clonotype has a handful of counts. The chain joins TRBV5-1 to TRBJ2-1; 8 bases match TRBD2. Germline assignment: CDR1 SGHRS and CDR2 YFSETQ. V lost 2 bases to trimming and J lost 2 bases; unmatched junction nucleotides: 0. CDR3 length: 14 amino acids. The CDR3 region is CASSLLAAYNEQFF. DNA for the CDR3: TGCGCCAGCAGCTTACTAGCGGCCTACAATGAGCAGTTCTTC. Combining the CDR3 with reference TRBV5-1 and TRBJ2-1 gives the whole variable domain KAGVTQTPRYLIKTRGQQVTLSCSPISGHRSVSWYQQTPGQGLQFLFEYFSETQRNKGNFPGRFSGRQFSNSRSEMNVSTLELGDSALYLCASSLLAAYNEQFFGPGTRLTVL.

The table lists this clonotype with a count of one. The chain links TRBV29-1 to TRBJ1-1; no reliable D call. This CDR3 has 10 amino acids. Per germline, CDR1 SQVTM and CDR2 ANQGSEA. Between the trimmed V and J ends, which lost 3 bases and 8 bases, there was a span of 7 bases. Here the CDR3 reads CSVDLTEAFF. CDR3 DNA sequence: TGCAGCGTTGATTTGACAGAAGCTTTCTTT.

The chain recombines TRBV5-1 with TRBJ2-5; a weak D match, TRBD2 (5 bases). CDR1 is SGHRS and CDR2 is YFSETQ in the germline V gene. This CDR3 is 17 amino acids long. The V end lost 0 bases, the J end lost 0 bases, and 15 bases lay between the germline ends. The DNA of the CDR3 is TGCGCCAGCAGCTTGGAAGTGGGAGCGGAGTACCAAGAGACCCAGTACTTC. Protein sequence: CASSLEVGAEYQETQYF. The entire variable domain, with the rest obtained from reference TRBV5-1 and TRBJ2-5, is as follows: KAGVTQTPRYLIKTRGQQVTLSCSPISGHRSVSWYQQTPGQGLQFLFEYFSETQRNKGNFPGRFSGRQFSNSRSEMNVSTLELGDSALYLCASSLEVGAEYQETQYFGPGTRLLVL.

This clonotype was observed a handful of times. V usage is TRBV9 and J usage is TRBJ2-3; TRBD2 agrees at 7 bases. The V and J ends lost 4 bases and 2 bases, in that order; junction bases with no gene match: 10. The CDR3 loop spans 16 amino acids. CDR1 is SGDLS, CDR2 YYNGEE, per germline. As DNA, the CDR3 is TGTGCCAGCAGCTCCGGCGGGGACTACTACACAGATACGCAGTATTTT. Amino acids: CASSSGGDYYTDTQYF. Full variable domain (missing parts from reference TRBV9 and TRBJ2-3): DSGVTQTPKHLITATGQRVTLRCSPRSGDLSVYWYQQSLDQGLQFLIQYYNGEERAKGNILERFSAQQFPDLHSELNLSSLELGDSALYFCASSSGGDYYTDTQYFGPGTRLTVL.

This clonotype appeared many times. The gene calls are TRBV12-3 or TRBV12-4 and TRBJ2-3; tentatively, D is TRBD1 (7 bases). Trimming removed 6 bases at V and 3 bases at J, with 13 bases between. The CDR3 totals 14 residues. The CDR3, as DNA: TGTGCCAGCAGCATCAGGGGGGAGACAGATACGCAGTATTTT. This encodes CASSIRGETDTQYF.

This clonotype was seen ten or more times. This chain connects TRBV10-2 to TRBJ2-7; TRBD2 is a possible D gene (5 bases). Germline V lookup: CDR1 WSHSY, CDR2 SAAADI. The V end lost 0 bases, the J end lost 1 base, and 10 bases lay between the germline ends. The CDR3 totals 15 residues. CDR3: CASSESRESSYEQYF. Here the CDR3 DNA reads TGCGCCAGCAGTGAGTCGAGGGAAAGTTCCTACGAGCAGTACTTC.

This clonotype was detected many times. The DNA for the CDR3 is TGTGCCTGGACCCGAGGGACAGGGAAGTCCGAGCAGTACTTC. Protein product: CAWTRGTGKSEQYF. The chain is built from TRBV30 and TRBJ2-7; 9 nucleotides match TRBD1. The CDR3 has 14 amino acids. The trim removed 4 bases at V and 6 bases at J, leaving 10 bases unmatched. Germline V gene data show CDR1 as GTSNPN and CDR2 as SVGIG (reference sequence).

V usage is TRBV5-1 and J usage is TRBJ1-6; 7 nucleotides agree with TRBD1. Trimming at V came to 0 bases and at J to 8 bases, leaving 5 bases not matched to a gene. From germline, CDR1 is SGHRS and CDR2 YFSETQ. The CDR3 has 15 amino acids. The CDR3 DNA reads TGCGCCAGCAGCTTGGGACAGGGATTATATTCACCCCTCCACTTT. Protein product: CASSLGQGLYSPLHF.

The V call is TRBV9, the J call TRBJ1-1; 7 bases fit TRBD1. CDR1 and CDR2 from the germline V gene are SGDLS and YYNGEE. The junction had 8 bases not matched to a gene; V was cut back by 3 bases and J by 6 bases. CDR3 length: 14 amino acids. The CDR3 is CASSAGGQMSEAFF. DNA for the CDR3: TGTGCCAGCAGCGCGGGGGGACAGATGTCTGAAGCTTTCTTT.

The V and J genes are TRBV11-2 and TRBJ2-1; 10 nucleotides align to TRBD2. V dropped 5 bases and J dropped 7; count of bases not matched to a gene: 8. Germline CDR1 is SGHAT and CDR2 is FQNNGV. The CDR3 is made up of 15 amino acids. The CDR3 DNA sequence: TGTGCCAGCAGCCTGAGCGGGAGGGCCGTAAATGAGCAGTTCTTC. Protein sequence: CASSLSGRAVNEQFF.

V and J are TRBV5-1 and TRBJ1-6; D call uncertain. CDR3 size: 15 residues. The germline CDR1 and CDR2 sequences are SGHRS and YFSETQ. The ends were cut back, 0 bases at V and 8 bases at J, with 12 bases in the middle. The CDR3 DNA sequence: TGCGCCAGCAGCTTGGAAAAGGGTAGCTATTCACCCCTCCACTTT. This gives the protein CASSLEKGSYSPLHF.

In this sample, this clonotype turned up a few times. This chain uses TRBV30 with TRBJ1-2; no reliable D call. V was clipped by 5 bases and J by 7 bases, with 14 bases between them. CDR1 and CDR2 (germline): GTSNPN, SVGIG (reference sequence). The CDR3 extends over 12 amino acids. The CDR3 loop reads CAWGVRGSGYTF. CDR3 nucleotide sequence: TGTGCCTGGGGCGTGAGAGGGTCTGGCTACACCTTC.